These 12 T cell receptor beta chains were all obtained from the same sample, sequenced in a study of T cell responses to AZD1222 COVID-19 vaccine. Profiled with immunoSEQ multiplex PCR; TCRdb holds only in-frame clones, not every one. The sample has over 100,000 clones; 85% to 90% are singletons. The starting material was peripheral blood, obtained on day 0 of AZD1222 vaccination. All receptors derive from an adult in good health.

The chain recombines TRBV7-9 with TRBJ1-3; maybe TRBD1 (5 bases). Germline CDR1 reads SEHNR; CDR2 reads FQNEAQ (reference sequence). The CDR3 is 15 residues long. The ends were cut back, 5 bases at V and 4 bases at J, with 15 bases in the middle. CDR3: CASSPGGSRGNTIYF. The CDR3 region has the DNA TGTGCCAGCAGCCCCGGGGGGTCGAGAGGAAACACCATATATTTT.

This chain connects TRBV11-2 to TRBJ1-2, with D possibly matching TRBD1 (5 bases). V lost 0 bases and J 4 bases, leaving 15 bases between the germline ends. The CDR3 runs 16 residues. Looked up from germline, CDR1 is SGHAT and CDR2 is FQNNGV. CDR3: CASSLDFAGLVYGYTF. Here the CDR3 DNA reads TGTGCCAGCAGCTTAGATTTCGCGGGGCTCGTCTATGGCTACACCTTC.

In DNA form, the CDR3 reads TGTGCCAGCAGCTCCCCCCGGGTGGGGGGTGGGTCCCAGTACTTC. Translating it yields CASSSPRVGGGSQYF. The V call is TRBV5-4, the J call TRBJ2-5; tentative D call: TRBD2 (6 bases). Trimming took 3 bases from V and 9 from J, leaving 21 bases between them. There are 15 residues in the CDR3. CDR1 is SGHNT and CDR2 is YYREEE in the germline V gene (reference sequence).

The CDR3 DNA is TGTGCCATCAGTGCAGGGGAAGGACAGCCCCAGCATTTT. Protein: CAISAGEGQPQHF. The J gene is TRBJ1-5, the V gene TRBV10-3; D may be TRBD1 (6 bases). The germline V gene has CDR1 ENHRY and CDR2 SYGVKD. This CDR3 spans 13 amino acids. Trimming stripped 4 bases from V and 7 bases from J, with 11 bases between.

This chain connects TRBV19 to TRBJ1-1; tentative D call: TRBD1 (6 bases). Trimming pared 8 bases from V and 0 bases from J, leaving 19 bases between. CDR1 and CDR2 from the germline V gene are LNHDA and SQIVND (reference sequence). The CDR3 runs 16 residues. This CDR3 is CASSTRGWIMNTEAFF. Here the CDR3 DNA reads TGTGCCAGTTCAACCAGGGGCTGGATCATGAACACTGAAGCTTTCTTT.

J is TRBJ2-1 and V is TRBV28; 11 nucleotides align to TRBD2. Germline CDR1 is MDHEN and CDR2 is SYDVKM. The junction had 5 bases not matched to a gene; V was cut back by 4 bases and J by 6 bases. The CDR3 is 15 amino acids. CDR3 loop: CASSSLAGGGNEQFF. As DNA, the CDR3 is TGTGCCAGCAGTTCCCTAGCGGGAGGTGGCAATGAGCAGTTCTTC.

V usage is TRBV27 and J usage is TRBJ2-7; 9 nucleotides agree with TRBD1. CDR1 is MNHEY, CDR2 SMNVEV, per germline (reference sequence). J was trimmed by 6 bases and V by 6 bases; bases with no gene match: 9. This CDR3 has 14 residues. For the CDR3, the DNA is TGTGCCAGCAGATTTAACAGGGGGCGATCCGAGCAGTACTTC. Its protein is CASRFNRGRSEQYF.

This clone occurred once. V is TRBV11-2 and J is TRBJ1-6; 11 positions match TRBD1. This CDR3 contains 17 residues. Trimming at V came to 3 bases and at J to 7 bases, leaving 8 bases not matched to a gene. Germline CDR1 reads SGHAT; CDR2 reads FQNNGV. The CDR3 sequence: CASSFGQGARRNSPLHF. CDR3 nucleotides: TGTGCCAGCAGCTTTGGACAGGGGGCGCGACGGAATTCACCCCTCCACTTT.

This clone has just one count. The rearrangement joins TRBV10-2 to TRBJ2-7; 10 bases fit TRBD1. Germline CDR1 and CDR2: WSHSY and SAAADI. The J segment lost 6 bases and the V segment lost 5 bases, leaving 7 bases of the junction unmatched. The CDR3 has 14 amino acids. CDR3 sequence: CASSPRDRGGEQYF. CDR3 nucleotide sequence: TGCGCCAGCAGTCCCCGGGACAGGGGTGGCGAGCAGTACTTC.

The chain is built from TRBV7-2 and TRBJ1-6, with D uncertain. Trimming pared 1 base from V and 7 bases from J, leaving 11 bases between. This CDR3 is 15 amino acids long. Germline CDR1 SGHTA, CDR2 FQGNSA. The CDR3 sequence: CASSLGQAGNSPLHF. The DNA for the CDR3 is TGTGCCAGCAGCTTAGGCCAGGCTGGGAATTCACCCCTCCACTTT.

The V gene is TRBV5-1, the J gene TRBJ1-1; D gene uncertain. The V gene lost 5 bases and the J gene lost 0 bases, with 20 bases spanning the gap. The CDR3 contains 17 residues. CDR1 is SGHRS, CDR2 YFSETQ, per germline. CDR3 sequence (DNA): TGCGCCAGCAGTACATCTCGAGGGCCCAACATGAACACTGAAGCTTTCTTT. It yields the protein CASSTSRGPNMNTEAFF.

This chain links TRBV5-1 with TRBJ2-2, with TRBD1 identical over 9 bases. The V gene's germline CDR1 is SGHRS and CDR2 YFSETQ. The V gene end was trimmed by 4 bases and the J gene end by 7 bases; junction bases not matched to a gene: 14. The CDR3 spans 17 residues. CDR3 protein: CASSPTIPTGGSGELFF. The CDR3 nucleotides read TGCGCCAGCAGCCCAACAATCCCGACAGGGGGTAGCGGGGAGCTGTTTTTT.